This TCR beta chain came from a study of OX40 agonist ivuxolimab in advanced cancers. V gave up 4 bases and J gave up 4 bases; unmatched junction bases: 9. The germline gives CDR1 SGHAT, CDR2 FQNNGV. This CDR3 has 16 amino acids. Assay used: immunoSEQ multiplex PCR; TCRdb lists only in-frame clones, some missing. Here the sample spans approximately 47,000 clones, 88% being singletons. The V gene is TRBV11-2, the J gene TRBJ2-3; 9 nucleotides align to TRBD1. The receptor's source is an adult with an advanced solid tumor such as melanoma, head and neck, liver or kidney cancer. Sequenced material: CD4+ or CD8+ T cells sorted from blood, taken in a trial of the OX40 agonist ivuxolimab. CDR3 DNA sequence: TGTGCCAGCAGCTCCGGGACAGGGCGTCGGGCAGATACGCAGTATTTT. Translation gives CASSSGTGRRADTQYF.